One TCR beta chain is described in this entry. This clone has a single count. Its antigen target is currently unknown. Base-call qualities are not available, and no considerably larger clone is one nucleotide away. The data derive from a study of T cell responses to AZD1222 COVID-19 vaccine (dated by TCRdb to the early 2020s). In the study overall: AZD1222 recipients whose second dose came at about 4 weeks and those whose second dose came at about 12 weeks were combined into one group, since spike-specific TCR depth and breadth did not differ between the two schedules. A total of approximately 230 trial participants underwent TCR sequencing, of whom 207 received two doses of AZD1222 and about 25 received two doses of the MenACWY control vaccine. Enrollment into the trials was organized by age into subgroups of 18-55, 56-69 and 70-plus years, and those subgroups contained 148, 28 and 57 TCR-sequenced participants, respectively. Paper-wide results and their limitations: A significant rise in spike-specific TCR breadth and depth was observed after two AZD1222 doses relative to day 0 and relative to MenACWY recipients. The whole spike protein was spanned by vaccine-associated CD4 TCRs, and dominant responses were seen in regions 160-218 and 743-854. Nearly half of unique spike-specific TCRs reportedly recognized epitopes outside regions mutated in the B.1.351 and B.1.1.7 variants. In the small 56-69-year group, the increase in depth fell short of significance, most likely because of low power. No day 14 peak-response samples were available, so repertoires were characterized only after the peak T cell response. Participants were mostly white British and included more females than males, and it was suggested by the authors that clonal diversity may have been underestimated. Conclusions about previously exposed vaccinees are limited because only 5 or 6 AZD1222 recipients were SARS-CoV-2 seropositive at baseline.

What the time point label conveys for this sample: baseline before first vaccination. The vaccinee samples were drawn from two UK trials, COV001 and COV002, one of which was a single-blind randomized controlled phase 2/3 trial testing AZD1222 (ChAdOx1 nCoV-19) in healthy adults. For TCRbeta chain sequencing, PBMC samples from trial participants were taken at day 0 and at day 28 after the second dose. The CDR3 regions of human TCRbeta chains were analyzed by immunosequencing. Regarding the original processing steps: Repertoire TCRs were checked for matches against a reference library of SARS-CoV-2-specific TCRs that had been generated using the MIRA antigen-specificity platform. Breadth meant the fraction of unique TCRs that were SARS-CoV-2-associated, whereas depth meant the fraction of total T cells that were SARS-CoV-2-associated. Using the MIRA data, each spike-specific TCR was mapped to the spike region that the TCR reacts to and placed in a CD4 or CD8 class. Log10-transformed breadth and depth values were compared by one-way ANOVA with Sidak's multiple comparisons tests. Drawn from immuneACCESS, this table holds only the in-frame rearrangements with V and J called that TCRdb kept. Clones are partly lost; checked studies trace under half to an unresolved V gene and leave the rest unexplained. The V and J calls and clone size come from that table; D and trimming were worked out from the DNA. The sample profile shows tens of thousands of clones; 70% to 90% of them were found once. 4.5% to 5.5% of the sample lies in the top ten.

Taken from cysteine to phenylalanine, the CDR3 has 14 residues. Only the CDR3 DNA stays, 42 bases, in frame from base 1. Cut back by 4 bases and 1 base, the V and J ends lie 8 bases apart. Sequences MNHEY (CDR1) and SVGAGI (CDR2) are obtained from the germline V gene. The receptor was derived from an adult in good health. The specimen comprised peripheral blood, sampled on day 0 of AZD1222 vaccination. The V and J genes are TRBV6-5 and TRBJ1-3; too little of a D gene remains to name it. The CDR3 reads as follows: CASSSILSGNTIYF. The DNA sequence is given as TGTGCCAGCAGTTCAATTCTTTCTGGAAACACCATATATTTT.